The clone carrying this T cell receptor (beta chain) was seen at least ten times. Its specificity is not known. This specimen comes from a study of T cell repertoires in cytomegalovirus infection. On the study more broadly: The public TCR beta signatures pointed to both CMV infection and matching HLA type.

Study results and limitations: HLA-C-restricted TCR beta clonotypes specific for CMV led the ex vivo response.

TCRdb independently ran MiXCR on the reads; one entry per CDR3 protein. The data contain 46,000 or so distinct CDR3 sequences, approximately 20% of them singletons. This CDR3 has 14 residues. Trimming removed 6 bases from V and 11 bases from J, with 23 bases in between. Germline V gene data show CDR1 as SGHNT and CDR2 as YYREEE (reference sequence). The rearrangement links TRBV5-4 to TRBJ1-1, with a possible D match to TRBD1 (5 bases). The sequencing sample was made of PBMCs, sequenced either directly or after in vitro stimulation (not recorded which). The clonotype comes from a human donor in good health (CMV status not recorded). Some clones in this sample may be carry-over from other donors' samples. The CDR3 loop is CASTNDLGSGYAFF. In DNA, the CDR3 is TGTGCCAGCACCAACGACCTCGGATCAGGGTACGCTTTCTTT.